A few counts support the clone carrying this TCR beta chain. Its antigen is not identified. The source of the sample is a study of vaccination effects on CD4 cells after COVID-19. In the study overall: Post-vaccine specimens were collected at a median of 72 days following the second dose. Whole-study results and caveats: Spike-reactive clones detected post-vaccine in convalescents consisted mainly of new vaccine-induced clones.

The CDR3 spans 13 residues. Trimming cost V 0 bases and J 5 bases, with 4 bases left between them. The V gene's germline CDR1 is SEHNR and CDR2 FQNEAQ (reference sequence). Generated by immunoSEQ multiplex PCR, the TCRdb table keeps only in-frame clones and is missing some. The data show under 40,000 clones, with roughly four fifths seen just once and around 6.6% held by the top ten. Isolating CD4+ T cells followed ten to eleven days of culture. This individual contracted SARS-CoV-2 between March and December 2020, as verified by PCR. Participants received two doses of either the BNT162b2 or mRNA-1273 vaccine.

The specimen was CD4+ T cells from PBMCs cultured without peptide, collected after COVID-19 vaccination. The chain links TRBV7-9 to TRBJ1-4; no clear D. This receptor was taken from a human donor who had a prior SARS-CoV-2 infection. The CDR3 is CASSLALNEKLFF. DNA of the CDR3: TGTGCCAGCAGCTTAGCGTTGAATGAAAAACTGTTTTTT.